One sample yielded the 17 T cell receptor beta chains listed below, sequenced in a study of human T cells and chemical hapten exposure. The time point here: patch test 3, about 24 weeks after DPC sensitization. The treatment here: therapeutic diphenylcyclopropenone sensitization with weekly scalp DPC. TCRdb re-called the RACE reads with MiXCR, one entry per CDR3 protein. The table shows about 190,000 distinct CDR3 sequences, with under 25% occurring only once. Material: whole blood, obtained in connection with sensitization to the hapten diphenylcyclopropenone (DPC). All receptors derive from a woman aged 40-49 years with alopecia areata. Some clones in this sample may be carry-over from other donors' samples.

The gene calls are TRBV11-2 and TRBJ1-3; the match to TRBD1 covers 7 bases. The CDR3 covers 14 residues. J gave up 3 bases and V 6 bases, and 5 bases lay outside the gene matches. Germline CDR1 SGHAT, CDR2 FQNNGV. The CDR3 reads CASSLTGVGNTIYF. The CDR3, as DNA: TGTGCCAGCAGTCTTACAGGGGTTGGAAACACCATATATTTT.

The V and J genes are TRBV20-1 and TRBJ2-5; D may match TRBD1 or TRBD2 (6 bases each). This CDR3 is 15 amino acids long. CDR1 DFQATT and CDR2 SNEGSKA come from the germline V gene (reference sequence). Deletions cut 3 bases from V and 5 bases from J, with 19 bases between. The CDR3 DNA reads TGCAGTGCTAGTCTTTCGGGGGCTGTGGCGGAGACCCAGTACTTC. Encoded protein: CSASLSGAVAETQYF.

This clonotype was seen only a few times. CDR3: CASSLWAGPRINNQPQHF. The CDR3 DNA reads TGTGCCAGCAGTCTGTGGGCCGGGCCGAGGATAAACAATCAGCCCCAGCATTTT. V gene TRBV6-2 or TRBV6-3 combines with J gene TRBJ1-5; D unresolved. Germline CDR1 and CDR2: MNHEY and SVGEGT. V lost 5 bases, J lost 3 bases, and 23 bases lay in between. The CDR3 length is 18 residues.

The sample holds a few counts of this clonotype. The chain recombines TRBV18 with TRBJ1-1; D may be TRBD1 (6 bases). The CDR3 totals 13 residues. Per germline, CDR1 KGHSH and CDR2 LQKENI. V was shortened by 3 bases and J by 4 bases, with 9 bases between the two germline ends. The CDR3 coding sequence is TGTGCCAGCTCACCTAGGGGGATCACTGAAGCTTTCTTT. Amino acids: CASSPRGITEAFF. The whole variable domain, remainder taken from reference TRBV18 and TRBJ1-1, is NAGVMQNPRHLVRRRGQEARLRCSPMKGHSHVYWYRQLPEEGLKFMVYLQKENIIDESGMPKERFSAEFPKEGPSILRIQQVVRGDSAAYFCASSPRGITEAFFGQGTRLTVV.

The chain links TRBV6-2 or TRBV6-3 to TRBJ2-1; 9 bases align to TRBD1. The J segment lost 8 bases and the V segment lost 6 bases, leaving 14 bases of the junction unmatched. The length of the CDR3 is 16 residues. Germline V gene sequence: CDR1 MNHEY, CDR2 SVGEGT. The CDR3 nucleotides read TGTGCCAGCAGCCGCCCTAGGGACAGGGTTTTGGATGAGCAGTTCTTC. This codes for CASSRPRDRVLDEQFF.

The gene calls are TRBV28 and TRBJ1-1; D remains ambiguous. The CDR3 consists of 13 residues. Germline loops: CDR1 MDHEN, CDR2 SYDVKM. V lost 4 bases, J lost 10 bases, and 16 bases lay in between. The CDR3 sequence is CASSSFDPVRAFF. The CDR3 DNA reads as TGTGCCAGCAGTTCATTCGACCCAGTCAGAGCTTTCTTT.

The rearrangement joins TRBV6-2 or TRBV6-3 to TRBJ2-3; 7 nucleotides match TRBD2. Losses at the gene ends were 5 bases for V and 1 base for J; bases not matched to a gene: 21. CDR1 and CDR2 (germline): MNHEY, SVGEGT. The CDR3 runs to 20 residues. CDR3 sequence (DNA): TGTGCCAGCAGTATGACCACAAATGGTAGGCGGGAGTTTGGCACAGATACGCAGTATTTT. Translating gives CASSMTTNGRREFGTDTQYF.

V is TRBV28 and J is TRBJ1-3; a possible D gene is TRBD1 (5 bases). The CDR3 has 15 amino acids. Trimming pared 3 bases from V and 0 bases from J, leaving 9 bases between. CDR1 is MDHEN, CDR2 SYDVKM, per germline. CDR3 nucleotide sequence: TGTGCCAGCAGTTTTAGGGGACTCTCTGGAAACACCATATATTTT. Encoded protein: CASSFRGLSGNTIYF.

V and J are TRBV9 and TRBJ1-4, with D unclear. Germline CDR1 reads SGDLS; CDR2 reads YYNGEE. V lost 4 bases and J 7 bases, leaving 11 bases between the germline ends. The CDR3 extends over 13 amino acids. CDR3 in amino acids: CASSPDLGEKLFF. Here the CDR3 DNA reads TGTGCCAGCAGCCCCGACCTAGGTGAAAAACTGTTTTTT.

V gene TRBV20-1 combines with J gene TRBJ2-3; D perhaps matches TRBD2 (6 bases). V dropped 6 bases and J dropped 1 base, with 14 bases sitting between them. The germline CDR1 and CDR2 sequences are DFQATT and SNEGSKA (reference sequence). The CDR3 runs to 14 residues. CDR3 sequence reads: CSAGGRGGTDTQYF. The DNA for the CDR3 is TGCAGTGCGGGGGGTAGGGGAGGCACAGATACGCAGTATTTT.

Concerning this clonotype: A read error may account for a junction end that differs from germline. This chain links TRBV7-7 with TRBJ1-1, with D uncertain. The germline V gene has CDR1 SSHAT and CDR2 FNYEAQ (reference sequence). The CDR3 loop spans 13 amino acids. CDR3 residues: CASSFDLNTEAFF. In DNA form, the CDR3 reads TGTGCTAGCAGCTTCGACCTGAACACTGAAGCTTTCTTT.

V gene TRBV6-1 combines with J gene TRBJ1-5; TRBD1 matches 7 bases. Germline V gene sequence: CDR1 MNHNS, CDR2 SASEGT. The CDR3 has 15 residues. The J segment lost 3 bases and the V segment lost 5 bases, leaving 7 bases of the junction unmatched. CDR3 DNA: TGTGCCAGCAGTATAGGGGGACAGCTCAATCAGCCCCAGCATTTT. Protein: CASSIGGQLNQPQHF.

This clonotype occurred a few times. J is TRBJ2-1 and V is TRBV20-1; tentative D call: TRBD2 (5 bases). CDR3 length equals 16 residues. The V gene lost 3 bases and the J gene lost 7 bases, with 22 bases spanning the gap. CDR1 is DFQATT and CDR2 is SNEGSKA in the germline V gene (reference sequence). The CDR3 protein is CSARIHSGESRNEQFF. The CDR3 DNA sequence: TGCAGTGCTAGGATCCATTCTGGGGAGTCGAGAAATGAGCAGTTCTTC.

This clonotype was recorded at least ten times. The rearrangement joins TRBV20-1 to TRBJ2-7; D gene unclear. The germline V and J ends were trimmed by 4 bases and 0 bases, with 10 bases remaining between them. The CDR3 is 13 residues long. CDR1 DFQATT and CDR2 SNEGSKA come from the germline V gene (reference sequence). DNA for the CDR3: TGCAGTGCTAAGCACTCATACTCCTACGAGCAGTACTTC. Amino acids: CSAKHSYSYEQYF.

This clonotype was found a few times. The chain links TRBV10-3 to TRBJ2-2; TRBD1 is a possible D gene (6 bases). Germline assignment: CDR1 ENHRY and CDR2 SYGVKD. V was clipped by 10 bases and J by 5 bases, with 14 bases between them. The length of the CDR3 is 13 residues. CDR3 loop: CATRGDGTGELFF. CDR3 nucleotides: TGTGCCACCAGGGGTGACGGTACCGGGGAGCTGTTTTTT.

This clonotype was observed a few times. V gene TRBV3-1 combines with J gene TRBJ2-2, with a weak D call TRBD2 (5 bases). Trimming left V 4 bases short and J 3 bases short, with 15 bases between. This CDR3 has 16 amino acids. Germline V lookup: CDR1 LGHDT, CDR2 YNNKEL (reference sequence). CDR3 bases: TGTGCCAGCAGCCTCAACCCGCGGGCGGACACCGGGGAGCTGTTTTTT. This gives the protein CASSLNPRADTGELFF.

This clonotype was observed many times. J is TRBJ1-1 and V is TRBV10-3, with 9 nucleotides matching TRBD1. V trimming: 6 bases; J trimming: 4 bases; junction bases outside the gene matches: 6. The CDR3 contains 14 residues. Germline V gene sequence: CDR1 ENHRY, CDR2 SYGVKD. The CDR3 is CAIRGQGWSTEAFF. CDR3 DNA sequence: TGTGCCATCAGGGGACAGGGCTGGAGCACTGAAGCTTTCTTT.